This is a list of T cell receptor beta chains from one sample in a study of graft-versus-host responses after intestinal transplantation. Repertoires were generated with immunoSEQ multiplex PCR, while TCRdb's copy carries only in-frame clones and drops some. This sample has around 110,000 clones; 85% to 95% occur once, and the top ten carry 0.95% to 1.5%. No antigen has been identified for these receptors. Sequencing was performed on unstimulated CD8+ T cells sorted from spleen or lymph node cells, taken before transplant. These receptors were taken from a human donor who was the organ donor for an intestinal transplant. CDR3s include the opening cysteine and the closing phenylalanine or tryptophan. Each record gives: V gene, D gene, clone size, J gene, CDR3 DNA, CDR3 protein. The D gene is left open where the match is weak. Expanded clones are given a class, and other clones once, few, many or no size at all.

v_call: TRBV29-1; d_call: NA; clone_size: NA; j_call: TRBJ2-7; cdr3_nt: TGCAGCGTTGTGGCAGGGGCCTACGAGCAGTACTTC; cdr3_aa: CSVVAGAYEQYF
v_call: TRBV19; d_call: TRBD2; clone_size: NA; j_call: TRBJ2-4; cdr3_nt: TGTGGCACGGGGGTGCCGGGAGGGTGGAACATTCAGTACTTC; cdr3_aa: CGTGVPGGWNIQYF
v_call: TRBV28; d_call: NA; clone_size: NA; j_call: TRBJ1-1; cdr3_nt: TGTGCCACGGGGGCTGAAGCTTTCTTT; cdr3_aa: CATGAEAFF
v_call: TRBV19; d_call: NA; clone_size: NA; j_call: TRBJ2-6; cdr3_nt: TGTGCCAGTAGTTCGGGACACCCCTCTGGGGCCAACGTCCTGACTTTC; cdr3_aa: CASSSGHPSGANVLTF
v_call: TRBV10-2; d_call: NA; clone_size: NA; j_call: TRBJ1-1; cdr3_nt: TGCGCCAGCAGACTAGGGGTGGGCACTGAAGCTTTCTTT; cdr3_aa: CASRLGVGTEAFF
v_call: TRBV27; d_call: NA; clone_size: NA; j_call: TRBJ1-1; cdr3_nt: TGTGCCAGCCGCTCGGGAAACACTGAAGCTTTCTTT; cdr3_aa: CASRSGNTEAFF
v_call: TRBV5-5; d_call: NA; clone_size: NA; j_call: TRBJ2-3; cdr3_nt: TGTGCCAGCAGCCGTACCTCGGGTTGGGATACGCAGTATTTT; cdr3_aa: CASSRTSGWDTQYF
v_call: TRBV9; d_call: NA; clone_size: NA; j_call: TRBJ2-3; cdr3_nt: TGTGCCAGCAGTGGGGGAGATACGCAGTATTTT; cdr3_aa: CASSGGDTQYF
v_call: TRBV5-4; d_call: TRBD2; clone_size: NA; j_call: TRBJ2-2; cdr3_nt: TGTGCCAGCAGCTTGGGTCAGCCTAGCGGGAGTAATTATGTCACCGGGGAGCTGTTTTTT; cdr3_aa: CASSLGQPSGSNYVTGELFF
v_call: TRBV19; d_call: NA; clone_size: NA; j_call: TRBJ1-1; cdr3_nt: TGTGCCAGTAGCTCAGGGCCCAGGGGAACTGAAGCTTTCTTT; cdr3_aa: CASSSGPRGTEAFF
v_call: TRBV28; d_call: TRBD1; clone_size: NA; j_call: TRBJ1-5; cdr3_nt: TGTGCCAGCAGTTCGTGGCGGGGACAGGGACGGGGTCAGCCCCAGCATTTT; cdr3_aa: CASSSWRGQGRGQPQHF
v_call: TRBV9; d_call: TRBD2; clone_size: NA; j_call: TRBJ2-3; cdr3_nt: TGTGCCATTTTTTCTAGCGGGAGAAAAGGGGGCACAGATACGCAGTATTTT; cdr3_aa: CAIFSSGRKGGTDTQYF
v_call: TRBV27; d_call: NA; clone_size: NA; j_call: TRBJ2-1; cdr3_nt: TGTGCCAGCAGTTTACCCAACCTATTGAATGAGCAGTTCTTC; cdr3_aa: CASSLPNLLNEQFF
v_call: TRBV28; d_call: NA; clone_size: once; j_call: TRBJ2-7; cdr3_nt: TGTGCCAGCAGTTTAGTGGGAAACGAGCAGTACTTC; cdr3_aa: CASSLVGNEQYF
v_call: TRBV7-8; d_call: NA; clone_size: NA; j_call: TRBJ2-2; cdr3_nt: TGTGCCAGCAGCTTAGACACAGGGAACGGGGAGCTGTTTTTT; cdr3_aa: CASSLDTGNGELFF
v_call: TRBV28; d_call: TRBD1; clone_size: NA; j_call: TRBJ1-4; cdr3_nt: TGTGCCAGCAGTTTATGGATCGGGACAGGGACTGAAAAACTGTTTTTT; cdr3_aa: CASSLWIGTGTEKLFF
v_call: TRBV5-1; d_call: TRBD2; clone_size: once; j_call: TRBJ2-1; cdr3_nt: TGCGCCAGCAGCGACTCGGGACTAGCGGGAGCTAATGAGCAGTTCTTC; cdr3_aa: CASSDSGLAGANEQFF
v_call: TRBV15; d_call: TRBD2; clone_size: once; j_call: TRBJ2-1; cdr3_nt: TGTGCCACCAGCCGGACTAGGTACAATGAGCAGTTCTTC; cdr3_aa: CATSRTRYNEQFF
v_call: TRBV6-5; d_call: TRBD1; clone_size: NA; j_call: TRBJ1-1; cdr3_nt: TGTGCCAGCAGTTATGCCGGGACAGGAGCTTTCTTT; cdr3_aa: CASSYAGTGAFF
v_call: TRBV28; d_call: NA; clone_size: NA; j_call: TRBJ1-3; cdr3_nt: TGTGCCAGCAGGTCGACAGGAACTGGAAACACCATATATTTT; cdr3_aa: CASRSTGTGNTIYF
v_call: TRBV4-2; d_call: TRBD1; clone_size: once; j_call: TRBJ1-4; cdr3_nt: TGTGCCAGCAGCCACTACAGGGGGCCGGCTAATGAAAAACTGTTTTTT; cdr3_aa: CASSHYRGPANEKLFF
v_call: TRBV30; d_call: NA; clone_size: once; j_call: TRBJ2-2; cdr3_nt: TGTGCCTGGAGTGGGGGCGCGAACACCGGGGAGCTGTTTTTT; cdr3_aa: CAWSGGANTGELFF
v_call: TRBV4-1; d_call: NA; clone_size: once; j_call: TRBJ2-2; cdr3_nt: TGCGCCAGCAGCCAAGACAGGGGCACCGGGGAGCTGTTTTTT; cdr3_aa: CASSQDRGTGELFF
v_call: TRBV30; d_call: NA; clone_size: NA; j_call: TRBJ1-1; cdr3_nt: TGTGCCTGGAGTGTACAAGCGGGGGCCGAAGCTTTCTTT; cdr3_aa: CAWSVQAGAEAFF
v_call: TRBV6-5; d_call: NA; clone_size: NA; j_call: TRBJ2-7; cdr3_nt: TGTGCCAGCAGTTCGCTTGTCGGTCCCTACGAGCAGTACTTC; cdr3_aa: CASSSLVGPYEQYF
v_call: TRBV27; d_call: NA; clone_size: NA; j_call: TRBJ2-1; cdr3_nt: TGTGCCAGCAGTTCCCTGGGGGGCGCCTACAATGAGCAGTTCTTC; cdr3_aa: CASSSLGGAYNEQFF
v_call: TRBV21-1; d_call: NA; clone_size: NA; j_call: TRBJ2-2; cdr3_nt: TGTGCCAGCACTAAACGGGTCGCGAACACCGGGGAGCTGTTTTTT; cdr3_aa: CASTKRVANTGELFF
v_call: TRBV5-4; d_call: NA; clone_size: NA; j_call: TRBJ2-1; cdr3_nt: TGTGCCATCGGGGGTAATGAGCAGTTCTTC; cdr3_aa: CAIGGNEQFF
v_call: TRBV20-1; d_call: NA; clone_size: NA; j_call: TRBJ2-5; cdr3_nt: TGCAGTGCTTACAGAGAGACCCAGTACTTC; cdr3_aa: CSAYRETQYF
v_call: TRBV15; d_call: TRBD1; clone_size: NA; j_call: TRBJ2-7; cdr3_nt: TGTGCCACCAGCAGGGACAGGGATTTCTACGAGCAGTACTTC; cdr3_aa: CATSRDRDFYEQYF
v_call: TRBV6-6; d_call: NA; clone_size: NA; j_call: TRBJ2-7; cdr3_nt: TGTGCCAGCAGTTACTCGTTTGGGTACGAGCAGTACTTC; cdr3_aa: CASSYSFGYEQYF